The 29 T cell receptor beta chains presented below share a single source sample, sequenced in a study of technical replicates of blood from a handful of donors. Assay used: immunoSEQ multiplex PCR; TCRdb lists only in-frame clones, some missing. The sample has roughly 68,000 clones, 92% seen once. Sequenced material: T cells isolated from PBMCs. These receptors were taken from a human donor in good health.

The rearrangement joins TRBV13 to TRBJ1-1, with D unresolved. This CDR3 contains 14 residues. V lost 2 bases, J lost 2 bases, and 9 bases lay in between. Germline CDR1 reads PRHDT; CDR2 reads FYEKMQ (reference sequence). The CDR3 region has the DNA TGTGCCAGCAGCTTATTTACAGCCAACACTGAAGCTTTCTTT. The encoded protein is CASSLFTANTEAFF. The full variable domain, with the rest looked up from reference TRBV13 and TRBJ1-1, is AAGVIQSPRHLIKEKRETATLKCYPIPRHDTVYWYQQGPGQDPQFLISFYEKMQSDKGSIPDRFSAQQFSDYHSELNMSSLELGDSALYFCASSLFTANTEAFFGQGTRLTVV.

The CDR3 region is CASSTDRTTNEKLFF. CDR3 coding DNA: TGTGCCAGCTCAACTGACAGGACAACTAATGAAAAACTGTTTTTT. The chain carries TRBV18 and TRBJ1-4; a possible D gene is TRBD1 (6 bases). The germline CDR1 and CDR2 sequences are KGHSH and LQKENI. The CDR3 covers 15 residues. V gave up 5 bases and J gave up 0 bases, with 10 bases separating them. Looking up the rest from reference TRBV18 and TRBJ1-4 gives the full variable domain: NAGVMQNPRHLVRRRGQEARLRCSPMKGHSHVYWYRQLPEEGLKFMVYLQKENIIDESGMPKERFSAEFPKEGPSILRIQQVVRGDSAAYFCASSTDRTTNEKLFFGSGTQLSVL.

V gene TRBV5-1 combines with J gene TRBJ1-2; 9 bases map to TRBD1. The CDR3 runs to 15 residues. The V gene's germline CDR1 is SGHRS and CDR2 YFSETQ. V was pared by 4 bases and J by 2 bases, with 6 bases of the junction left unmatched. CDR3 in DNA: TGCGCCAGCAGCGACCAAACAGGGGGCAACTATGGCTACACCTTC. Its protein product is CASSDQTGGNYGYTF.

Details on this clone: Distinct nucleotide sequences in the sample also encode this CDR3. The genes are TRBV9 and TRBJ2-2, with D perhaps TRBD2 (5 bases). The CDR3 loop spans 13 amino acids. Trimming pared 0 bases from V and 7 bases from J, leaving 7 bases between. Germline loops: CDR1 SGDLS, CDR2 YYNGEE. CDR3 sequence reads: CASSVGGHGELFF. CDR3 nucleotide sequence: TGTGCCAGCAGCGTAGGAGGGCACGGGGAGCTGTTTTTT.

The chain joins TRBV4-1 to TRBJ1-3; D remains unclear. The CDR3 is 12 residues long. In germline, CDR1 is MGHRA, CDR2 YSYEKL. Trimming removed 10 bases from V and 4 bases from J, with 11 bases in between. The CDR3 sequence is CATLSGGNTIYF. The CDR3 DNA reads as TGCGCCACCCTATCGGGGGGAAACACCATATATTTT.

The genes are TRBV4-3 and TRBJ2-1; 9 bases are a match to TRBD2. Germline V CDR1 and CDR2: LGHNA, YSLEER. Trimming took 3 bases from V and 2 from J; bases not matched to a gene: 8. CDR3 length: 17 amino acids. The CDR3: CASSHTAEREAYNEQFF. The CDR3 DNA follows: TGCGCCAGCAGCCACACCGCGGAGCGGGAGGCCTACAATGAGCAGTTCTTC.

V gene TRBV19 combines with J gene TRBJ1-3; D is perhaps TRBD1 (5 bases). This CDR3 contains 16 residues. V gave up 7 bases and J gave up 0 bases, with 16 bases separating them. Germline values: CDR1 LNHDA, CDR2 SQIVND (reference sequence). As DNA, the CDR3 is TGTGCCAGTATGGGGCTACTTACCGACTCTGGAAACACCATATATTTT. Translated, it gives CASMGLLTDSGNTIYF.

In DNA form, the CDR3 reads TGTGCCAGCAGCTTGAGAGGGTTTGGGGCCAACGTCCTGACTTTC. Amino acids: CASSLRGFGANVLTF. V gene TRBV5-6 combines with J gene TRBJ2-6, with D perhaps matching TRBD2 (5 bases). This CDR3 comprises 15 residues. Trimming removed 1 base from V and 3 bases from J, with 8 bases in between. Germline lookup yields CDR1 SGHDT and CDR2 YYEEEE. Based on the CDR3 plus reference TRBV5-6 and TRBJ2-6, the full variable domain is DAGVTQSPTHLIKTRGQQVTLRCSPKSGHDTVSWYQQALGQGPQFIFQYYEEEERQRGNFPDRFSGHQFPNYSSELNVNALLLGDSALYLCASSLRGFGANVLTFGAGSRLTVL.

The V call is TRBV7-9, the J call TRBJ2-3; D is undetermined. V was cut by 5 bases and J by 2 bases, with 11 bases left in between. Germline CDR1 reads SEHNR; CDR2 reads FQNEAQ (reference sequence). CDR3 length: 14 amino acids. The CDR3 spells CASSPLTSTDTQYF. The CDR3 bases are TGTGCCAGCAGCCCATTGACATCCACAGATACGCAGTATTTT.

The CDR3 sequence is CASSASWDRGLYEQYF. DNA of the CDR3: TGTGCCAGCAGCGCCTCCTGGGACAGGGGGCTCTACGAGCAGTACTTC. This chain links TRBV9 with TRBJ2-7, with 12 bases aligning to TRBD1. Germline V CDR1 and CDR2: SGDLS, YYNGEE. V was pared by 3 bases and J by 3 bases, with 7 bases of the junction left unmatched. The CDR3 is 16 amino acids.

This clone was seen a handful of times. The rearrangement uses TRBV7-9 and TRBJ1-3; TRBD1 is a possible D gene (6 bases). The CDR3 consists of 18 residues. V was clipped by 6 bases and J by 4 bases, with 25 bases between them. Germline CDR1 SEHNR, CDR2 FQNEAQ (reference sequence). The CDR3 DNA is TGTGCCAGCAGGCCCGCACTCCAGGGGTTCGGCGCCGGAAACACCATATATTTT. This encodes CASRPALQGFGAGNTIYF.

V is TRBV5-4 and J is TRBJ2-3; 13 nucleotides line up with TRBD2. The CDR3 covers 16 residues. Looked up from germline, CDR1 is SGHNT and CDR2 is YYREEE (reference sequence). Trimming took 5 bases from V and 4 from J; bases not matched to a gene: 7. In DNA form, the CDR3 reads TGTGCCAGCAGTCTAGGACTAGCGGGAGACGCAGATACGCAGTATTTT. Protein product: CASSLGLAGDADTQYF.

The V call is TRBV30, the J call TRBJ2-5; D gene uncertain. Per the germline V gene, CDR1 is GTSNPN and CDR2 is SVGIG (reference sequence). Trimming removed 2 bases at V and 3 bases at J, with 7 bases between. The CDR3 consists of 12 residues. In nucleotides, the CDR3 is TGTGCCTGGAGTATAATCGAAGAGACCCAGTACTTC. Translating it yields CAWSIIEETQYF.

The V and J genes are TRBV6-6 and TRBJ2-3, with D perhaps matching TRBD2 (6 bases). This CDR3 has 15 amino acids. The germline gives CDR1 MNHNY, CDR2 SVGAGI (reference sequence). V gave up 5 bases and J gave up 6 bases, with 18 bases separating them. The CDR3 nucleotides read TGTGCCAGCAGTCCAACTAGCCCAGAGGCCGATACGCAGTATTTT. Its protein is CASSPTSPEADTQYF.

A single count supports this clone. CDR3 DNA: TGTGCCAGCAGCTGGTGGGTGCGGGTGCGGGACACAGATACGCAGTATTTT. Translated: CASSWWVRVRDTDTQYF. The chain couples TRBV5-6 to TRBJ2-3; TRBD2 is a possible D gene (6 bases). Germline CDR1 SGHDT, CDR2 YYEEEE. The CDR3 runs to 17 residues. V lost 3 bases and J 2 bases, leaving 19 bases between the germline ends. Full variable domain (missing parts from reference TRBV5-6 and TRBJ2-3): DAGVTQSPTHLIKTRGQQVTLRCSPKSGHDTVSWYQQALGQGPQFIFQYYEEEERQRGNFPDRFSGHQFPNYSSELNVNALLLGDSALYLCASSWWVRVRDTDTQYFGPGTRLTVL.

V is TRBV6-7 and J is TRBJ2-2; 10 bases are a match to TRBD1. TRBV6-7 is an open reading frame, and its role is uncertain. V shed 9 bases, J shed 3 bases, and the junction held 1 base outside the gene matches. The CDR3 loop spans 13 amino acids. DNA of the CDR3: TGTGCCAGGACAGGGGGCGACACCGGGGAGCTGTTTTTT. This gives the protein CARTGGDTGELFF.

The V call is TRBV5-1, the J call TRBJ2-5; 8 nucleotides agree with TRBD2. V shed 3 bases and J 4 bases; nucleotides not matched to a gene: 8. The CDR3 runs to 15 residues. Per germline, CDR1 SGHRS and CDR2 YFSETQ. As DNA, the CDR3 is TGCGCCAGCAGCTCGACAGCGGGAGTGGGAGAGACCCAGTACTTC. It codes for CASSSTAGVGETQYF.

The chain recombines TRBV4-3 with TRBJ2-7, with TRBD2 identical over 8 bases. CDR1 is LGHNA, CDR2 YSLEER, per germline. The CDR3 has 16 amino acids. J was trimmed by 2 bases and V by 5 bases; bases with no gene match: 11. The CDR3 spells CASSSGGPAGAYEQYF. DNA for the CDR3: TGCGCCAGCAGCTCGGGCGGGCCAGCGGGAGCCTACGAGCAGTACTTC.

The rearrangement links TRBV9 to TRBJ1-5; D may be TRBD1 (5 bases). This CDR3 has 15 residues. Germline-derived CDR1 and CDR2 are SGDLS and YYNGEE. Trimming stripped 0 bases from V and 3 bases from J, with 10 bases between. In DNA, the CDR3 is TGTGCCAGCAGCGTAGAAGGGGCCGACAATCAGCCCCAGCATTTT. Its protein product is CASSVEGADNQPQHF.

The chain has TRBV7-9 and TRBJ2-5; TRBD1 is a possible D gene (6 bases). The CDR3 spans 13 residues. Trimming stripped 5 bases from V and 5 bases from J, with 12 bases between. From germline, CDR1 is SEHNR and CDR2 FQNEAQ (reference sequence). DNA of the CDR3: TGTGCCAGCAGCCTTCCAGGGGTGGAGACCCAGTACTTC. Residues: CASSLPGVETQYF.

The gene calls are TRBV28 and TRBJ1-1, with 7 bases lining up with TRBD1. This CDR3 spans 15 amino acids. Germline-derived CDR1 and CDR2 are MDHEN and SYDVKM. J was trimmed by 0 bases and V by 5 bases; bases with no gene match: 6. In DNA, the CDR3 is TGTGCCAGCAGTCCAGACAGGGAGATGAACACTGAAGCTTTCTTT. Translation: CASSPDREMNTEAFF.

V usage is TRBV5-4 and J usage is TRBJ2-1; 10 bases match TRBD1. CDR3 size: 15 residues. With 3 bases clipped from V and 1 base from J, the junction kept 1 base outside the gene matches. CDR1 SGHNT and CDR2 YYREEE come from the germline V gene (reference sequence). This CDR3 reads CASSWDRGSYNEQFF. CDR3 bases: TGTGCCAGCAGCTGGGACAGGGGTTCCTACAATGAGCAGTTCTTC.

The gene calls are TRBV28 and TRBJ1-3; TRBD1 matches 7 bases. The CDR3 is 15 residues long. The V gene's germline CDR1 is MDHEN and CDR2 SYDVKM. Unmatched junction bases numbered 7, after V lost 3 bases and J lost 5 bases. The CDR3 loop reads CASSFWDSQRNTIYF. The CDR3 DNA follows: TGTGCCAGCAGTTTCTGGGACAGCCAAAGAAACACCATATATTTT. Full variable domain (remainder filled in from reference TRBV28 and TRBJ1-3): DVKVTQSSRYLVKRTGEKVFLECVQDMDHENMFWYRQDPGLGLRLIYFSYDVKMKEKGDIPEGYSVSREKKERFSLILESASTNQTSMYLCASSFWDSQRNTIYFGEGSWLTVV.

The rearrangement joins TRBV11-3 to TRBJ1-1; 7 bases line up with TRBD1. V lost 4 bases, J lost 3 bases, and 5 bases stayed unmatched. This CDR3 contains 14 residues. From germline, CDR1 is SGHNT and CDR2 YENEEA. The CDR3 protein is CASSSRQGDTEAFF. In nucleotides, the CDR3 is TGTGCCAGCAGCTCCCGACAGGGAGACACTGAAGCTTTCTTT.

The V call is TRBV27, the J call TRBJ2-2, with TRBD1 matching 11 bases. This CDR3 is built from 16 residues. The trim removed 4 bases at V and 7 bases at J, leaving 8 bases unmatched. CDR1 and CDR2 (germline): MNHEY, SMNVEV (reference sequence). CDR3 amino acids: CASSSVDRGLGGELFF. CDR3 coding DNA: TGTGCCAGCAGTTCTGTGGACAGGGGGCTCGGCGGGGAGCTGTTTTTT.

The chain has TRBV9 and TRBJ2-1; TRBD2 matches at 8 bases. The length of the CDR3 is 14 residues. J lost 0 bases, V lost 4 bases, and 0 bases had no gene match. Germline CDR1 and CDR2: SGDLS and YYNGEE. As DNA, the CDR3 is TGTGCCAGCAGCCTAGCGGGCTCCTACAATGAGCAGTTCTTC. Translated: CASSLAGSYNEQFF. Full variable domain (remainder filled in from reference TRBV9 and TRBJ2-1): DSGVTQTPKHLITATGQRVTLRCSPRSGDLSVYWYQQSLDQGLQFLIQYYNGEERAKGNILERFSAQQFPDLHSELNLSSLELGDSALYFCASSLAGSYNEQFFGPGTRLTVL.

This chain links TRBV10-3 with TRBJ1-1; possibly TRBD1 for D (5 bases). The CDR3 is made up of 13 amino acids. V lost 4 bases to trimming and J lost 3 bases, with 9 bases between them. The germline gives CDR1 ENHRY, CDR2 SYGVKD. The CDR3 nucleotides read TGTGCCATCAGTGGCAGGGCCTACACTGAAGCTTTCTTT. The encoded protein is CAISGRAYTEAFF.

This CDR3 is CASSQIAVGTGRKLFF. Here the CDR3 DNA reads TGCGCCAGCAGCCAGATAGCGGTTGGGACAGGGAGAAAACTGTTTTTT. This chain uses TRBV4-1 with TRBJ1-4; 9 bases are a match to TRBD1. The V segment lost 3 bases and the J segment 10 bases; nucleotides outside the gene matches: 12. Germline V gene data show CDR1 as MGHRA and CDR2 as YSYEKL. There are 16 residues in the CDR3.

This chain connects TRBV11-2 to TRBJ2-3; possibly TRBD1 for D (5 bases). The length of the CDR3 is 14 residues. Germline loops: CDR1 SGHAT, CDR2 FQNNGV. The V end lost 5 bases, the J end lost 4 bases, and 13 bases lay between the germline ends. The CDR3 loop reads CASSPGLWADTQYF. CDR3 sequence (DNA): TGTGCCAGCAGCCCAGGGCTCTGGGCAGATACGCAGTATTTT.